Listed below are T cell receptor beta chains from one sample, sequenced in a study of OX40 agonist ivuxolimab in advanced cancers. Generated by immunoSEQ multiplex PCR, the TCRdb table keeps only in-frame clones and is missing some. The sample comprises about 74,000 clones, about 79% of which are singletons, and about 1.6% rests with the top ten. Sequenced here: CD4+ or CD8+ T cells sorted from blood, sampled in a trial of the OX40 agonist ivuxolimab. The receptor source for this set is an adult with an advanced solid tumor such as melanoma, head and neck, liver or kidney cancer. Each CDR3 is given with its conserved first and last residue. A D gene is named only where the DNA matches it firmly. Only part of the rows carry a size: once, few, many, or a class if the clone is expanded.

CDR3nt	CDR3aa	v_gene	d_gene	j_gene	abundance
TGTGCCAGCAGCCCTATTTCAGGGGGCGCAACCGGGGAGCTGTTTTTT	CASSPISGGATGELFF	TRBV28	TRBD1	TRBJ2-2	NA
TGTGCCAGCAGCTCCCCCCGGGGCAGCGCGAACACCGGGGAGCTGTTTTTT	CASSSPRGSANTGELFF	TRBV7-6	NA	TRBJ2-2	NA
TGTGCTAGCAGCTTAGCAAAGGCACGTACCCAAGAAGAGACCCAGTACTTC	CASSLAKARTQEETQYF	TRBV7-7	NA	TRBJ2-5	NA
TGTGCCAGCAGCCGGGGGGACGAGGGCGATGAGCAGTTCTTC	CASSRGDEGDEQFF	TRBV7-3	TRBD2	TRBJ2-1	NA
TGTGCCAGCAGTGTTGCAGGAGCCTACGAGCAGTACTTC	CASSVAGAYEQYF	TRBV6-1	NA	TRBJ2-7	NA
TGTGCCAGCAGTTTCCGGGGTGAAGTACAGCCCCAGCATTTT	CASSFRGEVQPQHF	TRBV28	NA	TRBJ1-5	NA
TGTGCCAGCCGGACAGGGGAAGGCGAGCAGTACTTC	CASRTGEGEQYF	TRBV19	TRBD1	TRBJ2-7	NA
TGCGCCAGCAGCTTGGGGGAGTATGAGCAGTTCTTC	CASSLGEYEQFF	TRBV5-1	NA	TRBJ2-1	few
TGTGCCAGCAGCTTGATGGGACAGGGGCTCGAGCAGTACTTC	CASSLMGQGLEQYF	TRBV5-3	TRBD1	TRBJ2-7	NA
TGTGCCAGCAGCGACCCCCCTAGAGCCAAAAACATTCAGTACTTC	CASSDPPRAKNIQYF	TRBV7-2	NA	TRBJ2-4	NA
TGCGCCAGCAGCCAAGGTTACAGGGGGGATCAGCCCCAGCATTTT	CASSQGYRGDQPQHF	TRBV4-3	TRBD1	TRBJ1-5	NA
TGTGCCATCAGTGAGTCAGGAGAACTGGGAAAACTGTTTTTT	CAISESGELGKLFF	TRBV10-3	NA	TRBJ1-4	few
TGTGCCATCAAGCTAGAAGGGGGCAACACTGAAGCTTTCTTT	CAIKLEGGNTEAFF	TRBV10-3	TRBD1	TRBJ1-1	NA
TGTGCCAGCTCACCAATGGAGTCTAGCAATCAGCCCCAGCATTTT	CASSPMESSNQPQHF	TRBV18	NA	TRBJ1-5	NA
TGTGCCAGCAGTTTAGGAGTCGAAGACACCCAGTACTTC	CASSLGVEDTQYF	TRBV28	NA	TRBJ2-5	few
TGTGCCAGCTCACCACCATATGAACGGGGAGGCACAGATACGCAGTATTTT	CASSPPYERGGTDTQYF	TRBV18	NA	TRBJ2-3	NA
TGTGCCAGCAGCGCGGACAGGGCTGGCTACACCTTC	CASSADRAGYTF	TRBV9	TRBD1	TRBJ1-2	few
TGCGCCAGCAGTGAGTCGGGGCGGCATCAGCCCCAGCATTTT	CASSESGRHQPQHF	TRBV10-2	NA	TRBJ1-5	NA
TGTGCCAGCACCCTCACCCCCGGGACTAGCGGGAGCTACGAGCAGTACTTC	CASTLTPGTSGSYEQYF	TRBV5-5	TRBD2	TRBJ2-7	once
TGTGCCTGGAGTTCGAAAAATTCACCCCTCCACTTT	CAWSSKNSPLHF	TRBV30	NA	TRBJ1-6	NA
TGTGCCAGTAGTATAGAGCAGGGGATCTCCTACAATGAGCAGTTCTTC	CASSIEQGISYNEQFF	TRBV19	NA	TRBJ2-1	NA
TGTGCCAGCAGTTTCACAGATACGCAGTATTTT	CASSFTDTQYF	TRBV7-2	NA	TRBJ2-3	NA
TGTGCCAGCAGTTTACCTTCCGGGCCCTCGAGAGCCCAGCATTTT	CASSLPSGPSRAQHF	TRBV28	NA	TRBJ1-5	NA
TGTGCCAGCAGCCATAGCGGTCAGGAGGAGACCCAGTACTTC	CASSHSGQEETQYF	TRBV7-3	NA	TRBJ2-5	NA
TGTGCCAGCAGCCTCCTTGGGGGGCGTCTCTACGAGCAGTACTTC	CASSLLGGRLYEQYF	TRBV5-4	NA	TRBJ2-7	NA
TGTGCCACCAGCAGAGGGGGGCGGGGGGCTGATACGCAGTATTTT	CATSRGGRGADTQYF	TRBV15	TRBD2	TRBJ2-3	NA
TGTGCCAGCAGCCGCCCCACCGGGGAGCTGTTTTTT	CASSRPTGELFF	TRBV7-2	NA	TRBJ2-2	NA
TGTGCCAGCACACCTTCCCCGTGGACAGGGAATGGCTACACCTTC	CASTPSPWTGNGYTF	TRBV6-1	TRBD1	TRBJ1-2	NA
TGCAGCGTTGAAGATCTAGCGGGAGACTCCTACGAGCAGTACTTC	CSVEDLAGDSYEQYF	TRBV29-1	TRBD2	TRBJ2-7	NA
TGTGCCAGCAGTTGGCCGGGGCGCGGGGAAGCTTTCTTT	CASSWPGRGEAFF	TRBV28	NA	TRBJ1-1	NA
TGTGCCAGTAGTGACCTGGCGGGGGCCCAAACAGATACGCAGTATTTT	CASSDLAGAQTDTQYF	TRBV19	NA	TRBJ2-3	NA
TGTGCCATCAGTGGACAGGGACAGGGGACTGAAGCTTTCTTT	CAISGQGQGTEAFF	TRBV10-3	TRBD1	TRBJ1-1	few
TGTGCCAGCTCAGTCACAGGGGAGAGAGGGCGAAACGAGCAGTACTTC	CASSVTGERGRNEQYF	TRBV18	TRBD1	TRBJ2-7	NA
TGTGCCACCAGCAGACTCGTGGATTTGAATCAGCCCCAGCATTTT	CATSRLVDLNQPQHF	TRBV15	NA	TRBJ1-5	few
TGCGCCAGCAGCAAAGATTATAATTCACCCCTCCACTTT	CASSKDYNSPLHF	TRBV5-1	NA	TRBJ1-6	NA
TGCGCCAGCAGCTTAGGACAGGGTAACAATTCACCCCTCCACTTT	CASSLGQGNNSPLHF	TRBV5-1	TRBD1	TRBJ1-6	NA
TGCAGCGTTGTACCTGCGGGGGCCGGGGAGCTGTTTTTT	CSVVPAGAGELFF	TRBV29-1	TRBD2	TRBJ2-2	NA
TGCGCCAGCAGCCAACAGGGTCCCGGGGAGCTGTTTTTT	CASSQQGPGELFF	TRBV4-3	NA	TRBJ2-2	NA
TGCGCCAGCAGCCAAGGTCTGGGACAGGGGTTGGATAATGAGCAGTTCTTC	CASSQGLGQGLDNEQFF	TRBV4-3	TRBD1	TRBJ2-1	NA
TGTGCCACCCTATTCGGCTATGGCTACACCTTC	CATLFGYGYTF	TRBV28	NA	TRBJ1-2	NA
TGTGCCAGCAGCAAAAGGAAGGACAGGGGTGGGAACACCGGGGAGCTGTTTTTT	CASSKRKDRGGNTGELFF	TRBV27	TRBD1	TRBJ2-2	few
TGTGCCAGCAATGGGATGGGACTAGCTTACTTC	CASNGMGLAYF	TRBV28	TRBD2	TRBJ2-5	NA
TGTGCCAGCAGCTTACCGGGGGGCTCCTACGAGCAGTACTTC	CASSLPGGSYEQYF	TRBV13	TRBD2	TRBJ2-7	NA
TGTGCCAGCAGCCCCCGGGCCACCCGAGGGGAGACCCAGTACTTC	CASSPRATRGETQYF	TRBV11-2	NA	TRBJ2-5	NA
TGTGCCAGCACTAACGGGGATACGCAGTATTTT	CASTNGDTQYF	TRBV7-2	NA	TRBJ2-3	once
TGTGCCAGTAGTAGGGGGCCGTCTCGGGGATACCCCTACGAGCAGTACTTC	CASSRGPSRGYPYEQYF	TRBV19	NA	TRBJ2-7	NA
TGTGCCAGCAGCTACAATGAGCAGTTCTTC	CASSYNEQFF	TRBV6-5	NA	TRBJ2-1	NA
TGTGCCAGCAGCTTAGGAGCCCCTAGCTTCTACAGCACAGATACGCAGTATTTT	CASSLGAPSFYSTDTQYF	TRBV7-9	NA	TRBJ2-3	NA
TGTGCCAGCAGTGTCGGTCGTTCCTACGAGCAGTACTTC	CASSVGRSYEQYF	TRBV2	NA	TRBJ2-7	once
TGTGCCAGCAGTCAAATTACTAGCGGATACTACGAGCAGTACTTC	CASSQITSGYYEQYF	TRBV28	TRBD2	TRBJ2-7	NA
TGTGCCAGCAGCAACCCGGGACGGGCCTTCAATCAGCCCCAGCATTTT	CASSNPGRAFNQPQHF	TRBV7-8	NA	TRBJ1-5	few
TGCGCCAGCAGCCTTGGGGGTCTCAATCAGCCCCAGCATTTT	CASSLGGLNQPQHF	TRBV4-1	NA	TRBJ1-5	NA
TGTGCCAGCAGCCCGGCCTACGAGCAGTACTTC	CASSPAYEQYF	TRBV7-2	NA	TRBJ2-7	few
TGCGCCAGCAGCTTACAACAGGGGGTGAACACTGAAGCTTTCTTT	CASSLQQGVNTEAFF	TRBV5-1	TRBD1	TRBJ1-1	NA
TGTGCCAGCAGCATGGACATCTATGGCTACACCTTC	CASSMDIYGYTF	TRBV5-4	NA	TRBJ1-2	NA
TGTGCCAGCTCACCGACGACAGGGGGAAGCAATCAGCCCCAGCATTTT	CASSPTTGGSNQPQHF	TRBV18	TRBD1	TRBJ1-5	NA
TGTGCCAGCAGGAGCGGGAGTATGGGCACAGATACGCAGTATTTT	CASRSGSMGTDTQYF	TRBV28	TRBD2	TRBJ2-3	few
TGTGCCAGCAGTTCATGGGGGTGGAGGACTGAAGCTTTCTTT	CASSSWGWRTEAFF	TRBV27	NA	TRBJ1-1	NA
TGTGCCGTCAGACAGAGCTCCTACGAGCAGTACTTC	CAVRQSSYEQYF	TRBV6-6	NA	TRBJ2-7	NA